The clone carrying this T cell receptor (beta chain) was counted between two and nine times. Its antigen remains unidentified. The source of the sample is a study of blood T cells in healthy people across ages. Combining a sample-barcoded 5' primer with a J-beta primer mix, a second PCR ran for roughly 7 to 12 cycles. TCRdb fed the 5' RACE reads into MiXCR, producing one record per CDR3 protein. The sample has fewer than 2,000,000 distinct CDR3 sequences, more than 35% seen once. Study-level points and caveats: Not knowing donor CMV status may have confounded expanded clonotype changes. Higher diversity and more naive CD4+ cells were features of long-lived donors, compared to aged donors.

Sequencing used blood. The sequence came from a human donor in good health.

CDR3 in DNA: TGTGCCAGCAGTTCAGTCCCGGGACAGCCCAGGGACTATGGCTACACCTTC. Its protein is CASSSVPGQPRDYGYTF. The V and J genes are TRBV28 and TRBJ1-2, with TRBD1 matching 7 bases. With 4 bases clipped from V and 3 bases from J, the junction kept 14 bases outside the gene matches. This CDR3 is built from 17 residues. Looked up from germline, CDR1 is MDHEN and CDR2 is SYDVKM.